This TCR beta chain was sequenced for a study of blood T cells in healthy people across ages. Using a J-beta primer mix together with a sample-barcoded 5' primer, a second PCR was run for about 6 to 11 cycles. Every single cDNA molecule received a tag from a template-switch adaptor with 12 random nucleotides. TCRdb re-called the 5' RACE reads with MiXCR, one entry per CDR3 protein. The sample contains approximately 940,000 distinct CDR3 sequences, 48% of which appear only once. Germline V gene data show CDR1 as SGHTA and CDR2 as FQGNSA. V was shortened by 3 bases and J by 7 bases, with 13 bases between the two germline ends. The CDR3 has 14 residues. No fewer than 5.5 micrograms of total RNA were isolated from every sample.

The sequenced sample consisted of blood. The chain couples TRBV7-2 to TRBJ2-1; D is possibly TRBD1 or TRBD2 (5 bases each). This TCR derives from a young man in good health. DNA of the CDR3: TGTGCCAGCAGCTTCCGGGGCGCCTCGAATGAGCAGTTCTTC. Protein: CASSFRGASNEQFF.